Below, 19 T cell receptor beta chains from the same sample are listed, as sequenced in a study of T cell responses to AZD1222 COVID-19 vaccine. Using immunoSEQ multiplex PCR, the repertoire was profiled, and TCRdb retains in-frame clones only, with some absent. The repertoire includes about 60,000 clones, 60% to 85% of them detected once, and approximately 3.5% sits in the top ten. The sequenced sample was peripheral blood, obtained 28 days after the second AZD1222 dose. Receptors were obtained from an adult who received the AZD1222 COVID-19 vaccine.

The genes are TRBV5-1 and TRBJ2-5, with D maybe TRBD2 (6 bases). The V and J ends lost 4 bases and 4 bases respectively, with 14 bases between them. The CDR3 is 14 amino acids. Looked up from germline, CDR1 is SGHRS and CDR2 is YFSETQ. The CDR3 region is CASSTRLVGETQYF. The CDR3 nucleotides are TGCGCCAGCAGCACCCGACTAGTAGGAGAGACCCAGTACTTC.

This chain connects TRBV12-3 or TRBV12-4 to TRBJ2-3; D not resolved. The CDR3 has 11 residues. V lost 3 bases and J lost 6, with 4 bases in between. DNA for the CDR3: TGTGCCAGCAGTTTGGGGGATACGCAGTATTTT. Protein sequence: CASSLGDTQYF.

V usage is TRBV28 and J usage is TRBJ1-6; possibly TRBD1 for D (5 bases). Trimming took off 6 bases at V and 13 bases at J, with 22 bases between the two ends. This CDR3 is built from 15 residues. The germline V gene has CDR1 MDHEN and CDR2 SYDVKM. The CDR3 nucleotides read TGTGCCAGCAGCTCACCGGGACCGCTATTTATGCCCCTCCACTTT. Translating gives CASSSPGPLFMPLHF.

The chain links TRBV29-1 to TRBJ1-4; D perhaps matches TRBD1 (5 bases). Trimming took off 2 bases at V and 8 bases at J, with 12 bases between the two ends. Germline V lookup: CDR1 SQVTM, CDR2 ANQGSEA. The CDR3 totals 13 residues. CDR3 in DNA: TGCAGCGTTGAAAAACAGGCGGGAGAAAAACTGTTTTTT. Translated, it gives CSVEKQAGEKLFF.

In DNA, the CDR3 is TGTGCCAGCAGTCTCCTAGCGGGGCTGAAAGAGACCCAGTACTTC. This gives the protein CASSLLAGLKETQYF. The chain employs TRBV28 and TRBJ2-5; 9 nucleotides align to TRBD2. The germline V gene encodes CDR1 MDHEN and CDR2 SYDVKM. J lost 3 bases, V lost 5 bases, and 7 bases had no gene match. The CDR3 has 15 amino acids.

This rearrangement joins TRBV28 to TRBJ2-3, with 10 bases identical to TRBD1. The CDR3 sequence is 16 residues long. With 5 bases clipped from V and 2 bases from J, the junction kept 7 bases outside the gene matches. Germline CDR1 and CDR2: MDHEN and SYDVKM. The chain's CDR3 is CASSTPDRGATDTQYF. CDR3 DNA sequence: TGTGCCAGCAGTACCCCGGACAGGGGGGCCACAGATACGCAGTATTTT.

This clone was picked up one time. This chain joins TRBV7-2 and TRBJ1-2; weak D call: TRBD1 (6 bases). Germline CDR1 is SGHTA and CDR2 is FQGNSA. The length of the CDR3 is 16 residues. The V end was cut by 1 base, the J end by 3 bases, with 15 bases between. The CDR3, as DNA: TGTGCCAGCAGCTTAGGGGGGACGGGGGCTGACTATGGCTACACCTTC. Translated: CASSLGGTGADYGYTF.

The CDR3 nucleotides read TGTGCCAGCAGCTTGGGGGGGAGAGGAGATACGCAGTATTTT. This encodes CASSLGGRGDTQYF. This sequence joins TRBV5-4 and TRBJ2-3; D possibly uses TRBD1 or TRBD2 (5 bases each). CDR1 and CDR2 (germline): SGHNT, YYREEE (reference sequence). The CDR3 sequence is 14 residues long. Between the trimmed V and J ends, which lost 0 bases and 5 bases, there was a span of 10 bases.

The chain couples TRBV6-7 to TRBJ1-1; no definite D call. TRBV6-7 carries the ORF label, with uncertain function. V was cut by 8 bases and J by 1 base, with 8 bases left in between. The CDR3 is 12 amino acids. CDR3 sequence (DNA): TGTGCCAGCTCCAGTGGGAACACTGAAGCTTTCTTT. This gives the protein CASSSGNTEAFF.

This chain connects TRBV7-2 to TRBJ2-5, with TRBD2 matching 11 bases. Germline CDR1 and CDR2: SGHTA and FQGNSA. With V trimmed by 5 bases and J by 2 bases, 4 bases remained unmatched. The CDR3 has 15 amino acids. The CDR3 region has the DNA TGTGCCAGCAGCGCCGGGACTAGCGGACAAGAGACCCAGTACTTC. Translating gives CASSAGTSGQETQYF.

The rearrangement uses TRBV18 and TRBJ1-6, with D possibly being TRBD1 (5 bases). This CDR3 contains 14 residues. In germline, CDR1 is KGHSH, CDR2 LQKENI. Trimming stripped 3 bases from V and 9 bases from J, with 12 bases between. In DNA form, the CDR3 reads TGTGCCAGCTCACCTGGGGGTTCTAGTTCACCCCTCCACTTT. It yields the protein CASSPGGSSSPLHF.

This clone was observed a few times. The chain employs TRBV20-1 and TRBJ2-7; D is ambiguous. The ends were cut back, 3 bases at V and 3 bases at J, with 12 bases in the middle. Germline CDR1 and CDR2: DFQATT and SNEGSKA (reference sequence). CDR3 length: 13 residues. In DNA form, the CDR3 reads TGCAGTGCTAGTGCGATCGTGGGCTACGAGCAGTACTTC. Its protein is CSASAIVGYEQYF.

V and J are TRBV7-2 and TRBJ1-6; D gene ambiguous. The CDR3 is 11 amino acids. Germline V gives CDR1 SGHTA, CDR2 FQGNSA. V was pared by 1 base and J by 10 bases, with 2 bases between. Written as DNA, the CDR3 is TGTGCCAGCAGCTTAGGGTCACCCCTCCACTTT. Translation: CASSLGSPLHF.

The chain uses TRBV11-3 and TRBJ2-7, with 8 bases that match TRBD1. CDR1 and CDR2 (germline): SGHNT, YENEEA. The CDR3 is 14 residues long. Unmatched junction bases numbered 3, after V lost 4 bases and J lost 1 base. CDR3 in amino acids: CASSSRQGSYEQYF. CDR3 bases: TGTGCCAGCAGCTCCCGACAGGGGTCCTACGAGCAGTACTTC. Variable domain in full (rest from reference TRBV11-3 and TRBJ2-7): EAGVVQSPRYKIIEKKQPVAFWCNPISGHNTLYWYLQNLGQGPELLIRYENEEAVDDSQLPKDRFSAERLKGVDSTLKIQPAELGDSAVYLCASSSRQGSYEQYFGPGTRLTVT.

This clone was detected only once. The chain joins TRBV2 to TRBJ2-3; D possibly corresponds to TRBD2 (6 bases). Trimming took 8 bases from V and 1 from J, leaving 10 bases between them. The CDR3 runs 13 residues. From germline, CDR1 is SNHLY and CDR2 FYNNEI. The DNA for the CDR3 is TGTGCCAGCGCTGGAGGGGGCACAGATACGCAGTATTTT. Its protein is CASAGGGTDTQYF.

CDR3 region: CASSSRLAGGPDEQFF. The DNA for the CDR3 is TGTGCCAGCAGCTCTCGACTAGCGGGGGGACCGGATGAGCAGTTCTTC. The chain combines TRBV3-1 (or the pseudogene TRBV3-2) with TRBJ2-1; 13 nucleotides line up with TRBD2. CDR1 is LGHDT, CDR2 YNNKEL, per germline (reference sequence). J was trimmed by 8 bases and V by 5 bases; bases with no gene match: 9. The CDR3 loop spans 16 amino acids.

The chain couples TRBV11-2 to TRBJ1-4; the D gene is possibly TRBD1 (5 bases). Trimming took off 6 bases at V and 0 bases at J, with 11 bases between the two ends. CDR1 is SGHAT and CDR2 is FQNNGV in the germline V gene. CDR3 length equals 15 residues. The CDR3 bases are TGTGCCAGCAGTTTTGGGACGGCAACTAATGAAAAACTGTTTTTT. It specifies CASSFGTATNEKLFF.

This clone appeared once. The chain carries TRBV5-1 and TRBJ2-7, with TRBD2 identical over 14 bases. CDR1 and CDR2 (germline): SGHRS, YFSETQ. This CDR3 contains 15 residues. After removal of 7 bases from V and 3 bases from J, the junction contained 6 bases not matched to a gene. CDR3 bases: TGCGCCAGCGGACTAGCGGGGGGCGCCTACTACGAGCAGTACTTC. Translation: CASGLAGGAYYEQYF.

As DNA, the CDR3 is TGCAGCGCTCGCACAGGGGGCGACTATGGCTACACCTTC. Translation: CSARTGGDYGYTF. V gene TRBV29-1 combines with J gene TRBJ1-2; 9 positions match TRBD1. Per the germline V gene, CDR1 is SQVTM and CDR2 is ANQGSEA. The CDR3 sequence is 13 residues long. V trimming: 7 bases; J trimming: 3 bases; junction bases outside the gene matches: 6.